This T cell receptor beta chain was observed in a study of T-cell reconstitution after alpha-beta-depleted transplantation in children. This clonotype was observed a handful of times. Its matching antigen is unknown. Unique molecular identifiers were incorporated when the TCRbeta library was constructed. TCRdb re-derived calls from the PCR reads in MiXCR, one entry per CDR3 protein. Of 900,000 or so distinct CDR3 sequences listed, 16% were seen once; the top ten hold around 5.3%. Study conclusions and caveats: Diversity of TCRbeta at day 60 was high in some patients, arising from surviving recipient T cells and thymic progenitors. About two months after transplant, alpha-beta T cells reportedly came from several hundred expanded graft clones. T-cell counts and diversity at one year post-transplant came mainly from newly produced T cells.

The ends lost 4 bases at V and 4 bases at J; junction bases unmatched: 17. This CDR3 region has 19 residues. From germline, CDR1 is MNHEY and CDR2 SVGAGI. Sequenced material: PBMCs, mostly from graft donor cells, taken 360 days after TCRalphabeta/CD19-depleted stem cell transplant. The chain has TRBV6-5 and TRBJ2-7, with 12 bases identical to TRBD2. The source of this sequence is a male patient under 18 who had a stem cell transplant for acute lymphoblastic leukemia, so the T cells may come from the graft donor. The CDR3 coding sequence is TGTGCCAGCAGTTCCCTTTTCTCGGGACTAGCGGGTCTTTCATACGAGCAGTACTTC. It codes for CASSSLFSGLAGLSYEQYF.